Each of the 9 T cell receptor beta chains below was sequenced from the same sample in a study of identical twins. TCRdb re-derived calls from the 5' RACE reads in MiXCR, one entry per CDR3 protein. The sample holds 1.5 million or so distinct CDR3 sequences, about 32% seen once. What was sequenced was cord blood. These receptors were obtained from a newborn girl in good health.

This clonotype came up a few times. The V call is TRBV24-1, the J call TRBJ2-1; perhaps TRBD2 as D (5 bases). Trimming removed 0 bases at V and 7 bases at J, with 15 bases between. The CDR3 runs 16 residues. Per the germline V gene, CDR1 is KGHDR and CDR2 is SFDVKD. The CDR3 coding sequence is TGTGCCACCAGTGATTTGCAGACTACCGGATTGAATGAGCAGTTCTTC. Translating gives CATSDLQTTGLNEQFF.

Concerning this clonotype: At one end the junction does not follow the germline gene, possibly because of a read error. The rearrangement uses TRBV10-2 and TRBJ2-7; D not resolved. The CDR3 runs 13 residues. Germline CDR1 and CDR2: WSHSY and SAAADI. CDR3 region: CTSTKQFSYEQYF. CDR3 nucleotides: TGCACCAGCACTAAGCAGTTTTCCTACGAGCAGTACTTC.

This chain joins TRBV7-2 and TRBJ1-1; D is unresolved. V gave up 4 bases and J gave up 3 bases, with 9 bases separating them. CDR3 size: 13 residues. Germline CDR1 is SGHTA and CDR2 is FQGNSA. The CDR3 is CASSSGVYTEAFF. The DNA of the CDR3 is TGTGCCAGCAGCTCCGGGGTTTACACTGAAGCTTTCTTT.

V and J are TRBV7-2 and TRBJ2-7; D gene uncertain. The germline V gene encodes CDR1 SGHTA and CDR2 FQGNSA. V was pared by 5 bases and J by 2 bases, with 10 bases between. The CDR3 sequence is 13 residues long. In nucleotides, the CDR3 is TGTGCCAGCAGCCCGAGGCCAGCCTACGAGCAGTACTTC. Its protein is CASSPRPAYEQYF.

CDR3 in amino acids: CASSGDYYNEQFF. CDR3 sequence (DNA): TGTGCCAGCAGTGGAGACTACTACAATGAGCAGTTCTTC. The chain is built from TRBV6-1 and TRBJ2-1; a weak D match, TRBD2 (5 bases). Germline CDR1 and CDR2: MNHNS and SASEGT. V lost 4 bases to trimming and J lost 3 bases, with 7 bases between them. The CDR3 has 13 residues.

This clonotype was observed many times. This chain connects TRBV28 to TRBJ2-3, with D possibly being TRBD1 (6 bases). Germline V CDR1 and CDR2: MDHEN, SYDVKM. V was clipped by 7 bases and J by 5 bases, with 16 bases between them. The CDR3 is 14 amino acids. The CDR3 DNA reads as TGTGCCAGCACTCAAAGGACAGTCATAGATACGCAGTATTTT. Its protein product is CASTQRTVIDTQYF. Based on the CDR3 plus reference TRBV28 and TRBJ2-3, the full variable domain is DVKVTQSSRYLVKRTGEKVFLECVQDMDHENMFWYRQDPGLGLRLIYFSYDVKMKEKGDIPEGYSVSREKKERFSLILESASTNQTSMYLCASTQRTVIDTQYFGPGTRLTVL.

The chain recombines TRBV9 with TRBJ1-4; no clear D gene. Germline V gene sequence: CDR1 SGDLS, CDR2 YYNGEE. The V end lost 3 bases, the J end lost 7 bases, and 10 bases lay between the germline ends. CDR3 size: 13 residues. The CDR3 spells CASSARRGEKLFF. The CDR3 region has the DNA TGTGCCAGCAGCGCCCGGCGGGGTGAAAAACTGTTTTTT.

This clonotype was observed once. The V call is TRBV27, the J call TRBJ1-1, with D perhaps matching TRBD1 (6 bases). This CDR3 has 15 residues. Germline CDR1 reads MNHEY; CDR2 reads SMNVEV (reference sequence). V dropped 5 bases and J dropped 3 bases, with 16 bases sitting between them. Here the CDR3 DNA reads TGTGCCAGCAGTAGCGGGACAATCCTCCACACTGAAGCTTTCTTT. It codes for CASSSGTILHTEAFF.

This rearrangement joins TRBV20-1 to TRBJ2-1; 11 nucleotides agree with TRBD2. Germline V gives CDR1 DFQATT, CDR2 SNEGSKA (reference sequence). This CDR3 has 15 residues. V shed 3 bases, J shed 12 bases, and the junction held 13 bases outside the gene matches. CDR3 nucleotide sequence: TGCAGTGCTAGCTTCTCCGGGACTAGCGGAATCCCGCAGTTCTTC. Protein product: CSASFSGTSGIPQFF.